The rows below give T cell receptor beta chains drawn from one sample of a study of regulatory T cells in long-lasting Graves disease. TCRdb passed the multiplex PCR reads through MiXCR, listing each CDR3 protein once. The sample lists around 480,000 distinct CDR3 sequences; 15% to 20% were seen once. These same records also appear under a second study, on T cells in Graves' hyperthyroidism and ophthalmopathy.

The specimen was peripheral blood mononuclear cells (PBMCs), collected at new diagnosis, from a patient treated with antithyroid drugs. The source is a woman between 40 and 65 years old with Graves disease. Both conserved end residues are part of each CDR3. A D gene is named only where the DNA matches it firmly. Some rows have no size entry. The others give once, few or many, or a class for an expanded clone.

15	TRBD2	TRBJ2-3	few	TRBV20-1	CSARDLAGGLDTQYF	TGCAGTGCTAGAGATCTAGCGGGGGGGCTTGATACGCAGTATTTT
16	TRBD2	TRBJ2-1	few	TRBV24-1	CATSDSSGGPYNEQFF	TGTGCCACCAGTGACTCTAGCGGGGGCCCCTACAATGAGCAGTTCTTC
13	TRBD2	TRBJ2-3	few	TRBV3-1	CASSQLAGVAQYF	TGTGCCAGCAGCCAGCTAGCGGGGGTTGCGCAGTATTTT
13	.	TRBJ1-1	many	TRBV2	CASSEARDTEAFF	TGTGCCAGCAGTGAAGCGCGAGACACTGAAGCTTTCTTT
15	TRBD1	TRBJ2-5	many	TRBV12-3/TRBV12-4	CASSFSGQGVVTQYF	TGTGCCAGCAGTTTCTCAGGACAGGGGGTGGTGACCCAGTACTTC
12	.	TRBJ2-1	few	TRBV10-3	CAIKRQGNEQFF	TGTGCCATCAAAAGGCAGGGGAATGAGCAGTTCTTC
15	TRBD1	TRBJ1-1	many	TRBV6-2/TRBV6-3	CASSYPGQGYTEAFF	TGTGCCAGCAGTTACCCGGGACAGGGTTACACTGAAGCTTTCTTT
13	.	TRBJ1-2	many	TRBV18	CASSPPGHGGYTF	TGTGCCAGCTCACCACCGGGACACGGTGGCTACACCTTC
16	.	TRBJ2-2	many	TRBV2	CASRATAGQNTGELFF	TGTGCCAGCAGAGCTACTGCGGGACAGAACACCGGGGAGCTGTTTTTT
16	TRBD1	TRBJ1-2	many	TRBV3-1	CASSQDLVTGGYGYTF	TGTGCCAGCAGCCAAGATCTCGTGACAGGGGGCTATGGCTACACCTTC
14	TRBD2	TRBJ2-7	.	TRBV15	CATSSSPRGGEQYF	TGTGCCACCAGCAGTTCCCCGCGGGGGGGCGAGCAGTACTTC
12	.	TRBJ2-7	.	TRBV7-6	CVSSYPEGMLDF	TGTGTCAGCAGCTACCCAGAAGGAATGTTGGACTTC
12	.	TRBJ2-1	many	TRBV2	CASELLAAPRFF	TGTGCCAGCGAACTTCTAGCAGCTCCGCGGTTCTTC
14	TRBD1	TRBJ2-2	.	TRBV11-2	CAGVNRGRAGELFF	TGTGCCGGCGTCAACAGGGGGCGGGCCGGGGAGCTGTTTTTT
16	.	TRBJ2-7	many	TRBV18	CASSPIESNPLYEQYF	TGTGCCAGCTCACCAATAGAGTCCAACCCTCTCTACGAGCAGTACTTC
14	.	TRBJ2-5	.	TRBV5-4	CASSFNGGQETQYF	TGTGCCAGCAGCTTTAATGGGGGCCAAGAGACCCAGTACTTC
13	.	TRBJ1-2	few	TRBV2	CASSPQRGNGYTF	TGTGCCAGCAGTCCACAAAGGGGCAATGGCTACACCTTC
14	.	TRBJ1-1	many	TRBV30	CAWSVSGPFTEAFF	TGTGCCTGGAGTGTGAGTGGGCCATTCACTGAAGCTTTCTTT
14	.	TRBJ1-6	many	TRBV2	CASSDWAGTSPLHF	TGTGCCAGCAGTGATTGGGCAGGAACCTCACCCCTCCACTTT
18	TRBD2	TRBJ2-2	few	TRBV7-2	CASSSRDSGRGALGELFF	TGTGCCAGCAGCTCTAGGGACTCAGGGCGGGGGGCCCTCGGGGAGCTGTTTTTT
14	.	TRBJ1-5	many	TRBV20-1	CSAADGWSNQPQHF	TGCAGTGCAGCCGACGGGTGGAGCAATCAGCCCCAGCATTTT
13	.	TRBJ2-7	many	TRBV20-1	CSAWTGAEDEQYF	TGCAGTGCGTGGACTGGAGCGGAAGACGAGCAGTACTTC
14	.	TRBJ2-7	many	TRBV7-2	CASSLFAAAYEQYF	TGTGCCAGCAGCTTATTCGCAGCCGCCTACGAGCAGTACTTC
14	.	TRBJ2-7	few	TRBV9	CASSVGSLSYEQYF	TGTGCCAGCAGCGTAGGAAGCCTTTCCTACGAGCAGTACTTC
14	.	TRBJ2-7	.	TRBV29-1	CSVRGVTGSYEQYF	TGCAGCGTCCGTGGAGTGACAGGATCCTACGAGCAGTACTTC
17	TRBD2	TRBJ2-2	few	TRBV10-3	CAISFRTSGGTTGELFF	TGTGCCATCAGCTTCCGGACTAGCGGGGGGACAACCGGGGAGCTGTTTTTT
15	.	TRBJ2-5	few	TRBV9	CASSGMGGVQETQYF	TGTGCCAGCAGCGGGATGGGCGGGGTCCAAGAGACCCAGTACTTC
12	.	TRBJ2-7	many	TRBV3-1	CASTQIGYEQYF	TGTGCCAGCACCCAGATCGGGTACGAGCAGTACTTC
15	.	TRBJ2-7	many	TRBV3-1	CASSQMSGAYDEQYF	TGTGCCAGCAGCCAAATGTCGGGGGCCTACGACGAGCAGTACTTC
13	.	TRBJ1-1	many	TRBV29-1	CSVEGRTNTEAFF	TGCAGCGTTGAAGGGCGGACGAACACTGAAGCTTTCTTT
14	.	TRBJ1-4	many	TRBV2	CASSGERTVEKLFF	TGTGCCAGCAGTGGCGAGCGGACGGTTGAAAAACTGTTTTTT
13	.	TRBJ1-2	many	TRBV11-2	CASSLVQRYGYTF	TGTGCCAGCAGCTTAGTACAGCGCTATGGCTACACCTTC
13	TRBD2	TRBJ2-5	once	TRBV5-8	CASSSSGGGFQYF	TGTGCCAGCAGCTCTAGCGGGGGGGGTTTCCAGTACTTC
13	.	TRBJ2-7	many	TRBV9	CASSGYRENEQYF	TGTGCCAGCAGCGGATACAGGGAAAACGAGCAGTACTTC
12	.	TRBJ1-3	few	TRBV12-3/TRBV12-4	CASSFGVNTTYF	TGTGCCAGCAGTTTCGGTGTAAACACCACATATTTT
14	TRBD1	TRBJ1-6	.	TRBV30	CAWRVAGGFSPLHF	TGTGCCTGGAGAGTGGCAGGGGGATTTTCACCCCTCCACTTT
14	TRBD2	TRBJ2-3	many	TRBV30	CAWSVRGGTDTQYF	TGTGCCTGGAGTGTACGGGGGGGCACAGATACGCAGTATTTT
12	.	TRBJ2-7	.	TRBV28	CVSSQVTYEQHF	TGTGTCAGCAGTCAGGTCACGTACGAGCAGCACTTC
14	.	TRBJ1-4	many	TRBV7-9	CASSFDRNNEKLFF	TGTGCCAGCAGTTTTGACAGAAATAATGAAAAACTGTTTTTT
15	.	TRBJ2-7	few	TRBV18	CASSPLYRSSYEQYF	TGTGCCAGCTCACCACTATACCGTAGCTCCTACGAGCAGTACTTC
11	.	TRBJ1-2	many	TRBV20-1	CSARDGGVGTF	TGCAGTGCTAGAGATGGAGGAGTTGGCACCTTC
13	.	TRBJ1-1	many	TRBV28	CASSSHGRTEAFF	TGTGCCAGCAGTTCGCACGGCAGGACTGAAGCTTTCTTT
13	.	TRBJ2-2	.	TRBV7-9	CASSATVTGELFF	TGTGCCAGCAGCGCGACAGTCACCGGGGAGCTGTTTTTT
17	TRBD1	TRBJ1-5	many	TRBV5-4	CASSNRGRGDSNQPQHF	TGTGCCAGCAGCAACAGGGGTCGGGGAGATAGCAATCAGCCCCAGCATTTT
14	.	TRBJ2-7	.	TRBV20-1	CSATGYGSSYEQYF	TGCAGTGCTACTGGATACGGTAGCTCCTACGAGCAGTACTTC
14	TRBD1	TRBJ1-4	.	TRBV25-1	CASSGGTGYEKLFF	TGTGCCAGCAGTGGTGGGACAGGGTATGAAAAACTGTTTTTT